The rows below give T cell receptor beta chains drawn from one sample of a study of cytomegalovirus exposure and HLA in healthy donors. Profiled with immunoSEQ multiplex PCR; TCRdb holds only in-frame clones, not every one. This table has approximately 100,000 clones, around three quarters appearing once. Sequences were obtained from PBMCs. The receptors shown here come from a man aged 40-49 years in good health and CMV-seronegative. Each CDR3 is given with its conserved first and last residue. Fields, in order: CDR3 DNA, CDR3 protein, J gene, V gene, clone size, D gene. D genes are given only for firm matches. The listing skips clone size in some rows; elsewhere it reads once, few, many or a size class.

CDR3nt: TGTGCCAGTAGTAGAGAACCGGGACAGGGGGCCTCTGGAAACACCATATGTTTT
CDR3aa: CASSREPGQGASGNTICF
j_gene: TRBJ1-3
v_gene: TRBV19
abundance: .
d_gene: TRBD1

CDR3nt: TGCGCCAGCAGCCAAATCCACCCGGGGTCGTACGAGCAGTACTTC
CDR3aa: CASSQIHPGSYEQYF
j_gene: TRBJ2-7
v_gene: TRBV4-1
abundance: .
d_gene: .

CDR3nt: TGTGCCAGCAGCGCAAGACAGGGGGTGAACACTGAAGCTTTCTTT
CDR3aa: CASSARQGVNTEAFF
j_gene: TRBJ1-1
v_gene: TRBV9
abundance: .
d_gene: TRBD1

CDR3nt: TGTGCCAGCAGCACAACAGGGGTGGAGACCCAGTACTTC
CDR3aa: CASSTTGVETQYF
j_gene: TRBJ2-5
v_gene: TRBV7-2
abundance: .
d_gene: TRBD1

CDR3nt: TGTGCCAGCAGCCGGACAGGGAACACCGGGGAGCTGTTTTTT
CDR3aa: CASSRTGNTGELFF
j_gene: TRBJ2-2
v_gene: TRBV11-2
abundance: .
d_gene: TRBD1

CDR3nt: TGTGCCAGCACCGAGGGACTAGCTCTGAATGAGCAGTTCTTC
CDR3aa: CASTEGLALNEQFF
j_gene: TRBJ2-1
v_gene: TRBV2
abundance: .
d_gene: TRBD2

CDR3nt: TGTGCCAGCAGCTTAGGAGCGGGGTATATCGGGGAGCTGTTTTTT
CDR3aa: CASSLGAGYIGELFF
j_gene: TRBJ2-2
v_gene: TRBV7-2
abundance: .
d_gene: TRBD2

CDR3nt: TGTGCCAGCAGCGGACGAGTGGCGACCGGGAATGAAAAACTGTTTTTT
CDR3aa: CASSGRVATGNEKLFF
j_gene: TRBJ1-4
v_gene: TRBV9
abundance: .
d_gene: .

CDR3nt: TGTGCCAGCTCACCACCCTCCAGGGCGGTAGACTATGGCTACACCTTC
CDR3aa: CASSPPSRAVDYGYTF
j_gene: TRBJ1-2
v_gene: TRBV18
abundance: few
d_gene: .

CDR3nt: TGTGCCAGCAGCCCCGAGAGGGGTACAGGGTCCTACAATGAGCAGTTCTTC
CDR3aa: CASSPERGTGSYNEQFF
j_gene: TRBJ2-1
v_gene: TRBV4-2
abundance: .
d_gene: .

CDR3nt: TGTGCCAGCTCACCAAGGTCCAGCGGCACAGATACGCAGTATTTT
CDR3aa: CASSPRSSGTDTQYF
j_gene: TRBJ2-3
v_gene: TRBV18
abundance: .
d_gene: .

CDR3nt: TGTGCCAGCAGTTCCAACCTCAGACGGACAGGGTCCGGAAACACCATATATTTT
CDR3aa: CASSSNLRRTGSGNTIYF
j_gene: TRBJ1-3
v_gene: TRBV2
abundance: .
d_gene: TRBD1

CDR3nt: TGCAGTGCTAAAGGGGTGTCTGAAGCTTTCTTT
CDR3aa: CSAKGVSEAFF
j_gene: TRBJ1-1
v_gene: TRBV20-1
abundance: .
d_gene: .

CDR3nt: TGCAGCGTTGTGGGCCGGAACACTGAAGCTTTCTTT
CDR3aa: CSVVGRNTEAFF
j_gene: TRBJ1-1
v_gene: TRBV29-1
abundance: once
d_gene: .

CDR3nt: TGTGCCAGCAGCCTTTGGGCTTCCCAGCCCCAGCATTTT
CDR3aa: CASSLWASQPQHF
j_gene: TRBJ1-5
v_gene: TRBV27
abundance: .
d_gene: .

CDR3nt: TGTGCCAGCAGCACCAACACAGGGGGCCCGGCCGGGGAGCTGTTTTTT
CDR3aa: CASSTNTGGPAGELFF
j_gene: TRBJ2-2
v_gene: TRBV7-3
abundance: .
d_gene: TRBD1

CDR3nt: TGTGCCAGCAGGTTGACAGGGAGGAACTATGGCTACACCTTC
CDR3aa: CASRLTGRNYGYTF
j_gene: TRBJ1-2
v_gene: TRBV6-1
abundance: few
d_gene: TRBD1